Below, one TCR beta chain is given with its context. The data derive from a study of shared clonotypes between healthy human individuals. As defined, naive CD8 cells were CD45RO-negative and positively selected for CCR7, with terminally differentiated effector memory CD45RA+ cells excluded. The assay was immunoSEQ multiplex PCR, and TCRdb's table has in-frame clones only and misses some. The sample lists about 2.2 million clones, under 95% occurring once. The CDR3 covers 15 residues. V was trimmed by 0 bases and J by 0 bases, leaving 10 bases between them. CDR1 SGDLS and CDR2 YYNGEE come from the germline V gene.

Sequenced input: naive CD8+ T cells from PBMCs. The clonotype originates from a man between 18 and 35 years old in good health. Some clones in this sample may be carry-over from other donors' samples. V and J are TRBV9 and TRBJ2-7; D gene ambiguous. CDR3 DNA sequence: TGTGCCAGCAGCGTAGGTTCGCGACTCTCCTACGAGCAGTACTTC. It yields the protein CASSVGSRLSYEQYF.